These T cell receptor beta chains were read from a single sample in a study of cytomegalovirus exposure and HLA in healthy donors. The data were produced by immunoSEQ multiplex PCR, yet TCRdb's version contains in-frame clones alone and is incomplete. The sample holds 95,000 to 130,000 clones, 65% to 90% seen once. The sequencing sample was made of PBMCs. These receptors were collected from a woman under 40 in good health and CMV-seronegative. Each CDR3 is given without its conserved first and last residue.

j_call v_call cdr3_aa
TRBJ1-3 TRBV28 ASSTPTGSGNTIY
TRBJ1-2 TRBV19 ASSIAAPRGDYGYT
TRBJ2-7 TRBV27 ASSLSPVSEQY
TRBJ1-5 TRBV6-1 ASSEWGQQPQH
TRBJ2-7 TRBV13 ASSLRSGSGAYEQY
NA TRBV18 ASSPSSAYSYEQY
TRBJ1-2 TRBV9 ASSVGGGDYGYT
TRBJ2-1 TRBV6-5 ASSYGGGNEQF
TRBJ1-6 TRBV6-1 ASSDSRGRNSPLH
TRBJ2-7 TRBV7-2 ASSLERSTRAGYEQY
TRBJ1-4 TRBV5-1 ASSLDQGMREKLF
TRBJ2-1 TRBV27 ASSFSRAYNEQF
TRBJ2-5 TRBV5-6 ASSSTGFKEQY
TRBJ2-3 TRBV9 ASSVVQDTQY
TRBJ1-2 TRBV5-6 ASTLRTLNYGYT
TRBJ1-2 TRBV18 ASSPPVQVYGYT
TRBJ2-5 TRBV25-1 ASSDGEAFQETQY
TRBJ2-7 TRBV5-4 ASSKPSRTSGEQY
TRBJ2-7 TRBV5-1 ASSDRPGTGPYEQY
TRBJ1-5 TRBV29-1 SVGQGRNQPQH
TRBJ2-3 TRBV4-1 ASSPLTGQATDTQY
TRBJ1-2 TRBV6-5 ASSYDSNYGYT
TRBJ1-1 TRBV9 ASSVGGGPTNTEAF
NA TRBV5-4 ASSPTGTGASEQY
TRBJ2-3 TRBV5-1 ASSLGALEYTQY
TRBJ2-2 TRBV5-4 ASSLGRLEVGELF
TRBJ1-1 TRBV28 ASSLARADGNTEAF
TRBJ2-1 TRBV28 ASSSTGLAGLNARRKQF
TRBJ2-7 TRBV27 ASSSSPRAAGGEQY
TRBJ2-1 TRBV11-2 ASSSSRGEQF
TRBJ1-4 TRBV12-2 ASRHRKRTGNNEKLF
TRBJ2-1 TRBV6-5 ASSQDWNEQF
TRBJ2-7 TRBV28 ASSPIRDSLISMY
NA TRBV28 ASSLRQGIDEQY
NA TRBV30 AWRPNSYEQY
TRBJ2-7 TRBV5-1 ASSHGTGPYEQY
TRBJ2-7 TRBV15 ATSRDRSAYEQY
TRBJ2-7 TRBV7-8 ASSFREAGAYEQY
TRBJ2-3 TRBV27 ASSAGLAGGTDTQY
TRBJ2-7 TRBV27 ASSLDRITQY
TRBJ2-7 TRBV7-8 ASSLYQGPSYEQY
TRBJ1-5 TRBV7-2 ASSLRGSQPQH